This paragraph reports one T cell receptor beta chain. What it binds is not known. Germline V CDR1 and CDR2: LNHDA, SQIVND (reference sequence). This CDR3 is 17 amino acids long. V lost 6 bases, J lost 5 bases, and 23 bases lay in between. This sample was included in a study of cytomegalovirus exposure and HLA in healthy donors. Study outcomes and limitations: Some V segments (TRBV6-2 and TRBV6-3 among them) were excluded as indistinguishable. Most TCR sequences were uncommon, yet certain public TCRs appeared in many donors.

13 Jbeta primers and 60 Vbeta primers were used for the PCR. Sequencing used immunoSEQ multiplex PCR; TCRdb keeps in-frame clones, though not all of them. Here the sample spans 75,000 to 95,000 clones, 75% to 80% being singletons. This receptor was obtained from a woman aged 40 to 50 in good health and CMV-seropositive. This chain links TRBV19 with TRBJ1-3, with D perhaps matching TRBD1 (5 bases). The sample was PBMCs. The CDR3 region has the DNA TGTGCCAGTAGATCCCGGGACTCTCAAATCGAACGAAACACCATATATTTT. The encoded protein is CASRSRDSQIERNTIYF.